This T cell receptor (beta chain) derives from a study of shared clonotypes between healthy human individuals. Notes on the study in general: Non-shared clonotypes had lower generation probabilities than clonotypes shared by all four sorted-subset donors. Across a few donors, naive CD4 shared around 5.1%, naive CD8 over 3%, memory CD4 more than 2%, memory CD8 0.35% to 0.5%.

V gave up 5 bases and J gave up 7 bases; unmatched junction bases: 8. From germline, CDR1 is GTSNPN and CDR2 SVGIG (reference sequence). The CDR3 loop spans 13 amino acids. For this clone: Its antigen is still unknown.

TCRdb keeps only in-frame clones here, not all; method: immunoSEQ multiplex PCR. The data contain over a million clones, 75% to 80% of them singletons. CD4+ cell separation produced CD45RA+ naive and CD45RA-negative memory subsets. This chain uses TRBV30 with TRBJ1-2; 9 bases fit TRBD1. Sequenced input: memory CD4+ T cells from PBMCs. Subset specified: CD45RA-negative fraction. The TCR comes from a young man in good health. Some clones in this sample may be carry-over from other donors' samples. CDR3 residues: CAWAQDRGLGYTF. The CDR3 coding sequence is TGTGCCTGGGCGCAGGACAGGGGTCTTGGCTACACCTTC.